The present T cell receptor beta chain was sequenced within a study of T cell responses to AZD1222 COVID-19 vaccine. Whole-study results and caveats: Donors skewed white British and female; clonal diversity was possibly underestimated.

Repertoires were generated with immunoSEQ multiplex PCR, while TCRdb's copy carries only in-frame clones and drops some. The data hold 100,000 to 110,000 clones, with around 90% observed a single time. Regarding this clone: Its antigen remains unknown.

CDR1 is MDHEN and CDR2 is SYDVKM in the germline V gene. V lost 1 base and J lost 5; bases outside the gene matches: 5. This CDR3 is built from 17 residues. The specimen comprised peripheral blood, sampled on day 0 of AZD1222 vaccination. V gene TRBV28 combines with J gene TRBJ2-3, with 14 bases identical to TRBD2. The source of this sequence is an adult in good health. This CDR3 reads CASSLLRLAGGKDTQYF. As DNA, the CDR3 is TGTGCCAGCAGTTTATTAAGACTAGCGGGAGGGAAAGATACGCAGTATTTT.